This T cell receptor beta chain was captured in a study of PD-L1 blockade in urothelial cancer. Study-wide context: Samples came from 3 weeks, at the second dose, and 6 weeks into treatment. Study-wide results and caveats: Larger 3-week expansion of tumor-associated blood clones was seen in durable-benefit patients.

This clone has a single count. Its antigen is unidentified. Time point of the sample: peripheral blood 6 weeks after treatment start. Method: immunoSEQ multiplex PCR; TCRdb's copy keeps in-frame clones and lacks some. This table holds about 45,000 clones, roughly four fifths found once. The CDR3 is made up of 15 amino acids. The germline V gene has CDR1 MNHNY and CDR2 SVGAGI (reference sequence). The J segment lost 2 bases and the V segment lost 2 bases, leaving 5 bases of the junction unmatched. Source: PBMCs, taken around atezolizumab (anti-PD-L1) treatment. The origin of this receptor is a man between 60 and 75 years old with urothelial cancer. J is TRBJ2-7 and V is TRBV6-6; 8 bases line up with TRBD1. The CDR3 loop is CASSYGQGATYEQYF. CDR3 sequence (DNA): TGTGCCAGCAGTTACGGGCAGGGGGCTACCTACGAGCAGTACTTC.